This T cell receptor (beta chain) was observed in a study of cytomegalovirus exposure and HLA in healthy donors. About this clone itself: Its antigen is as yet unknown.

General observations from the study: When presence/absence was analysed, sequencing depth was taken to be roughly uniform across donors.

The PCR contained 60 Vbeta and 13 Jbeta primers. Repertoires were generated with immunoSEQ multiplex PCR, while TCRdb's copy carries only in-frame clones and drops some. The sample has approximately 150,000 clones, roughly 80% seen once. CDR3 size: 14 residues. Deletions cut 6 bases from V and 6 bases from J, with 14 bases between. From germline, CDR1 is SNHLY and CDR2 FYNNEI. The J gene is TRBJ1-4, the V gene TRBV2, with D unclear. The TCR was taken from a boy aged 2 to 10 in good health and CMV-seronegative. The sequencing input was PBMCs. As DNA, the CDR3 is TGTGCCAGCAGCGACGACAAGTTCGATGAAAAACTGTTTTTT. Amino acid sequence: CASSDDKFDEKLFF.